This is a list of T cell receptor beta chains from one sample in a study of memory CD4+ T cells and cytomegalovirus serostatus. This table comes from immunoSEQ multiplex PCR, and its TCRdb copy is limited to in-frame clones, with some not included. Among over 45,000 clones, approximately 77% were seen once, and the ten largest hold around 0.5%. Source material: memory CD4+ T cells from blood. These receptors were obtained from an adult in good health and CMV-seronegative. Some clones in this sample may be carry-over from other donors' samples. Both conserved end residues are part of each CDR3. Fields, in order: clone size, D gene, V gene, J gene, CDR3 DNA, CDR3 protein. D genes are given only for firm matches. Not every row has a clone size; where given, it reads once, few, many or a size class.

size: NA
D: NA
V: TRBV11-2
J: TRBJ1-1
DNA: TGTGCCAGCAGCCCCCGGCCGACAAGGGATACTGAAGCTTTCTTT
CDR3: CASSPRPTRDTEAFF

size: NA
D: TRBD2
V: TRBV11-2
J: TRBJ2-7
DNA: TGTGCCAGCAGCTTAGCGTCACTAGCGGACTACGAGCAGTACTTC
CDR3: CASSLASLADYEQYF

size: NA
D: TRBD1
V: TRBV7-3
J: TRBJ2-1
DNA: TGTGCCAGCAGCTCATCGGGACAGGGAAGAGGCAATGAGCAGTTCTTC
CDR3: CASSSSGQGRGNEQFF

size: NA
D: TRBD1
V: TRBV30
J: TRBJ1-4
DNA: TGTGCCTGGAGCGGGACAGGGATAGGAACTAATGAAAAACTGTTTTTT
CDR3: CAWSGTGIGTNEKLFF

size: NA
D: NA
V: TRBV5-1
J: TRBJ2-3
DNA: TGCGCCAGCAGCTTTGCAGATACGCAGTATTTT
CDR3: CASSFADTQYF

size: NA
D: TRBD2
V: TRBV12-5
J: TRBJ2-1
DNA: TGTGCTAGTGGTCTAGCGGGAAGACGGGATGAGCAGTTCTTC
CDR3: CASGLAGRRDEQFF

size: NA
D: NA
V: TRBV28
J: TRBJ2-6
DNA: TGTGCCAGCAGAGACAGATCTGGGGCCAACGTCCTGACTTTC
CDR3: CASRDRSGANVLTF

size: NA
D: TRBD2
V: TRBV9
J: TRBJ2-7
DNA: TGTGCCAGCAGCGTAGTCGGCGGGAGAAAGTCGAAAGGTCTCTACGAGCAGTACTTC
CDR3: CASSVVGGRKSKGLYEQYF

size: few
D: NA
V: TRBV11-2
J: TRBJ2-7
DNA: TGTGCCAGCAGAAAAAACCCGGGCCGGAACGCGGGCGAGCAGTACTTC
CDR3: CASRKNPGRNAGEQYF

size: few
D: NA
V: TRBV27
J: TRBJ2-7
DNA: TGTGCCAGCAGTTTGGGACAACGAAGCTACGAGCAGTACTTC
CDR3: CASSLGQRSYEQYF

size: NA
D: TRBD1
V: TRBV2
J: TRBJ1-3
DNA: TGTGCCAGCAGTGGGCACAGGGGGCCTGGAAACACCATATATTTT
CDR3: CASSGHRGPGNTIYF

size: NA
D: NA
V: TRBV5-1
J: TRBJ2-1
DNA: TGCGCCAGCAGCTTGGTTCGGGCGGCGGGCGAGCAGTTCTTC
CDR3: CASSLVRAAGEQFF

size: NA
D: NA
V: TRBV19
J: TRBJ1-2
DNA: TGTGCCAGTAGTGAAACACTGGGGGGGAAGAATGGCTACACCTTC
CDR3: CASSETLGGKNGYTF

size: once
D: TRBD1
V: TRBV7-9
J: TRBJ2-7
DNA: TGTGCCAGCAGCTTACCGGGCAGGGGGCACGAGCAGTACTTC
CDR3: CASSLPGRGHEQYF

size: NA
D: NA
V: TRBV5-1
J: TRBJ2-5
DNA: TGCGCCAGCCGCGGAGGTCAGGGGAGCTATGTGACCCAGTACTTC
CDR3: CASRGGQGSYVTQYF

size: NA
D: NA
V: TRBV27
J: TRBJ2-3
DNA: TGTGCCAGCAGTTTAGAAAGCGCTTTAGATACGCAGTATTTT
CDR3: CASSLESALDTQYF

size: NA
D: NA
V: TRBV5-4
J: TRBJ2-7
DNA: TGTGCCAGCAGCTTAGGAGGGACTGGGTCCTACGAGCAGTACTTC
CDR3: CASSLGGTGSYEQYF

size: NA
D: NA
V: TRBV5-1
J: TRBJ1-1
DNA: TGCGCCAGCAGCTTCGGGGGGGGGAACACTGAAGCTTTCTTT
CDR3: CASSFGGGNTEAFF

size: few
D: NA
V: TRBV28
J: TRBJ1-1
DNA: TGTGCCAGCAGTAACCCACCGTTGGGGGCTGAAGCTTTCTTT
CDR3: CASSNPPLGAEAFF

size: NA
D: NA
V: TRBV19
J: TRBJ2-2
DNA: TGTGCCAGTAGTGTAGTCCAGGCCAACACCGGGGAGCTGTTTTTT
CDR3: CASSVVQANTGELFF

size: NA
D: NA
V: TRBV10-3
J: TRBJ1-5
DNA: TGTGCCATCAGTGACAAGGGACGGGGCAATCAGCCCCAGCATTTT
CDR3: CAISDKGRGNQPQHF

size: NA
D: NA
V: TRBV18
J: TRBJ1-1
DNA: TGTGCCAGCTCACCAGGGGTTGGGGACACTGAAGCTTTCTTT
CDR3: CASSPGVGDTEAFF

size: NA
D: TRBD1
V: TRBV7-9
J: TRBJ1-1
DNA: TGTGCCAGCAGCCGAGAGACAGGGGGCTTCACTGAAGCTTTCTTT
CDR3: CASSRETGGFTEAFF

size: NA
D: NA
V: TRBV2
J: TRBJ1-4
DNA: TGTGCCAGCAGCGAGACGGCTGAAAAACTGTTTTTT
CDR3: CASSETAEKLFF

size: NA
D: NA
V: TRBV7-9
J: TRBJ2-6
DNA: TGTGCCAGCAGCTTGAGCGTCACGCTCTCTGGGGCCAACGTCCTGACTTTC
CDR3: CASSLSVTLSGANVLTF

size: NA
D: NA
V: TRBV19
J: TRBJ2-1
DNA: TGTGCCAGTAGTATCCGGGACAATGAGCAGTTCTTC
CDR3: CASSIRDNEQFF

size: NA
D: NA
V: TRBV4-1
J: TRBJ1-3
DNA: TGCGCCAGCAGCTCTCCGAGGGTGGGAGACACCATATATTTT
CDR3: CASSSPRVGDTIYF

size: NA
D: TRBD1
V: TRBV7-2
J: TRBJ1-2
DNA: TGTGCCAGCAGCCCGGACAGGCTCTATGGCTACACCTTC
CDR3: CASSPDRLYGYTF

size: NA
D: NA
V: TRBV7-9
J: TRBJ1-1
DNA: TGTGCCAGCAGCTTAGGACGGTTGAACACTGAAGCTTTCTTT
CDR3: CASSLGRLNTEAFF

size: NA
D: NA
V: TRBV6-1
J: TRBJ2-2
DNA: TGTGCCAGCAGTGAAGGGGGACGGCGCACCGGGGAGCTGTTTTTT
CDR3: CASSEGGRRTGELFF

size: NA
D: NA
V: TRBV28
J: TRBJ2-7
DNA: TGTGCCAGCAGTCTCGTCCAGGCGTCCCGCGAGCAGTACTTC
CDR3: CASSLVQASREQYF

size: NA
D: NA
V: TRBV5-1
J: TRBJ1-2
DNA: TGCGCCAGCAGCTCGAACAGGGAGAGCTATGGCTACACCTTC
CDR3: CASSSNRESYGYTF

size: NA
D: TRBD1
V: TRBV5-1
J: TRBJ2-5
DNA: TGCGCCAGCAGACAGACAGGGACCGAAGAGACCCAGTACTTC
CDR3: CASRQTGTEETQYF

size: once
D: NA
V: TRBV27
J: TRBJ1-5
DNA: TGTGCCAGCAGTTCCTTTATCCTCACTGGGACGAGGCATCAGCCCCAGCATTTT
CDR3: CASSSFILTGTRHQPQHF

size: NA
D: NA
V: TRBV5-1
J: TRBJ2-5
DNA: TGCGCCAGCAGCTTTGGGGGCACAGGGAGAGAGACCCAGTACTTC
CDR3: CASSFGGTGRETQYF

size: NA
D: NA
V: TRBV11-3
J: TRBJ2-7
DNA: TGTGCCAGCAGCTTAGATCCAAGAGACTATCTTTACGAGCAGTACTTC
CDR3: CASSLDPRDYLYEQYF

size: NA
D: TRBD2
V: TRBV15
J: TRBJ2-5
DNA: TGTGCCACCAGCAGCGGACTAGCGGGGGGGCGGGGTGAGACCCAGTACTTC
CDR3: CATSSGLAGGRGETQYF

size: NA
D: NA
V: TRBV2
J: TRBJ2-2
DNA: TGTGCCAGCAGTGGCATTCAGGGAACCGGGGAGCTGTTTTTT
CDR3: CASSGIQGTGELFF

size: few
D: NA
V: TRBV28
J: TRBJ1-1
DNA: TGTGCCACCCAGGGCCAGACAGGTCCGAGCACTGAAGCTTTCTTT
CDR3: CATQGQTGPSTEAFF

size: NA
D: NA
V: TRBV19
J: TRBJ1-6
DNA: TGTGCCAGTAGTATATCTCCCACCAACAATTCACCCCTCCACTTT
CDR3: CASSISPTNNSPLHF

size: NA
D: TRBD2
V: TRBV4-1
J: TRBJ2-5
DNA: TGCGCCAGCAGCCTGAGACTAGCGTCGTCCCAAGAGACCCAGTACTTC
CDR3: CASSLRLASSQETQYF

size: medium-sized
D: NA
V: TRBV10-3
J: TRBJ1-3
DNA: TGTGCCATCAGTGAGTCTCAACGGCTTACTGGAAACACCATATATTTT
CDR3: CAISESQRLTGNTIYF

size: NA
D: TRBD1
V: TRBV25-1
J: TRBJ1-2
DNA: TGTGCCAGCAGTGAATACCGGACAGGGGGCTATGGCTACACCTTC
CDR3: CASSEYRTGGYGYTF

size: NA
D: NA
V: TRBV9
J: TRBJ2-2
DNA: TGTGCCAGCAGCGTAGGCAGGTTGAACACCGGGGAGCTGTTTTTT
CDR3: CASSVGRLNTGELFF

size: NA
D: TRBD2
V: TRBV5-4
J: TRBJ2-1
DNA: TGTGCCAGCAGCTTGTCGGGAGGATTTGGGTCCTACAATGAGCAGTTCTTC
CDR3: CASSLSGGFGSYNEQFF

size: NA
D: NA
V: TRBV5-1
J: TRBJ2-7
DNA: TGCGCCAGCAGCCCCCGGAGGGGGGCTAACGAGCAGTACTTC
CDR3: CASSPRRGANEQYF

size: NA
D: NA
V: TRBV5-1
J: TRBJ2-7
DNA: TGCGCCAGCAGCTTAGTAGGGGGCTCCTACGAGCAGTACTTC
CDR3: CASSLVGGSYEQYF

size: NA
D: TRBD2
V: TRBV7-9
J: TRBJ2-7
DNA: TGTGCCAGCAGTTCGGGGGCGGGAGGAGGTGACGAGCAGTACTTC
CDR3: CASSSGAGGGDEQYF

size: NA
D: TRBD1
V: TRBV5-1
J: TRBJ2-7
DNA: TGCGCCAGCAGCTTTAACAGGGGATCCTACGAGCAGTACTTC
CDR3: CASSFNRGSYEQYF

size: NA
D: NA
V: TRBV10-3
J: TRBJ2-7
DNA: TGTGCCATCGGAAGGGACCACTCCTACGAGCAGTACTTC
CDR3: CAIGRDHSYEQYF

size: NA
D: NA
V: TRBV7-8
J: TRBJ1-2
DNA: TGTGCCAGCAGCTTAGAGGAGGAGGGGGGCTACACCTTC
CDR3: CASSLEEEGGYTF

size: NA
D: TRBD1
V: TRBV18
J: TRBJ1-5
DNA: TGTGCCAGCTCTCGGGACAGGGTTGGAAATCAGCCCCAGCATTTT
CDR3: CASSRDRVGNQPQHF

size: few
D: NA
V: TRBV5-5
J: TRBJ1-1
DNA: TGTGCCAGCAGCTTGGCTTCCCAGGCTACCGGTGAAGCTTTCTTT
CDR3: CASSLASQATGEAFF